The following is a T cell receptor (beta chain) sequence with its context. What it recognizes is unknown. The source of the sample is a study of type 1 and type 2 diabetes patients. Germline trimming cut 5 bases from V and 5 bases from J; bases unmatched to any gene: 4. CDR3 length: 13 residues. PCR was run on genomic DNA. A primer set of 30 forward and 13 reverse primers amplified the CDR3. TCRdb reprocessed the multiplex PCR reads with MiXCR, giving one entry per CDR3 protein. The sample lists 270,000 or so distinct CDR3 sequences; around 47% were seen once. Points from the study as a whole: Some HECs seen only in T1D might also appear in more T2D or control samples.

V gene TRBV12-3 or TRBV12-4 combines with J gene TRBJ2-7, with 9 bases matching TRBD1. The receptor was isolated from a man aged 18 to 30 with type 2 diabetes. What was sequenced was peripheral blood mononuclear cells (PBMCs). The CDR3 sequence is CASSHDRGNEQYF. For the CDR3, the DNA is TGTGCCAGCAGTCACGACAGGGGGAACGAGCAGTACTTC.